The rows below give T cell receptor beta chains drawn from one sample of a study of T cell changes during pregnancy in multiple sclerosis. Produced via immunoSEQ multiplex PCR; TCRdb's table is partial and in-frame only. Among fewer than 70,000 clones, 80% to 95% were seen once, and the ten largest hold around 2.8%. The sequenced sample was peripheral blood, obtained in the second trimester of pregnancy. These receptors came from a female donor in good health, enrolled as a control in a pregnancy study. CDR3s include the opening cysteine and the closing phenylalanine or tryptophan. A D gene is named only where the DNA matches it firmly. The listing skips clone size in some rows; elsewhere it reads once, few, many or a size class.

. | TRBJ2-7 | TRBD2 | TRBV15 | CATSWLAGGAEQYF | TGTGCCACCAGCTGGCTAGCGGGAGGTGCCGAGCAGTACTTC
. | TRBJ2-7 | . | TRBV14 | CASSHRTRYEQYF | TGTGCCAGCAGCCACCGGACACGTTACGAGCAGTACTTC
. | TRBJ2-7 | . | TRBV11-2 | CASSSRSGFYEQYF | TGTGCCAGCAGCTCCCGATCAGGGTTCTACGAGCAGTACTTC
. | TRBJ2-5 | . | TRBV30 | CAWTRGPQETQYF | TGTGCCTGGACGCGGGGGCCTCAAGAGACCCAGTACTTC
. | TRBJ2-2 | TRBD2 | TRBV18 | CASSPGTTTGELFF | TGTGCCAGCTCACCCGGGACTACCACCGGGGAGCTGTTTTTT
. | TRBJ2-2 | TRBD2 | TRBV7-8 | CASSLRSGTNTGELFF | TGTGCCAGCAGCTTAAGAAGCGGGACGAACACCGGGGAGCTGTTTTTT
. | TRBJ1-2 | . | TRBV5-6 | CASSPNYRYRVLGYGYTF | TGTGCCAGCAGCCCTAATTACCGTTACAGGGTATTGGGCTATGGCTACACCTTC
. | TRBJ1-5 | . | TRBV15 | CATSRKIQLGAESNQPQHF | TGTGCCACCAGCAGAAAAATTCAATTAGGGGCGGAGAGCAATCAGCCCCAGCATTTT
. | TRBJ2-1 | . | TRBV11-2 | CASSLGRRTEQFF | TGTGCCAGCAGCTTAGGCAGGAGGACTGAGCAGTTCTTC
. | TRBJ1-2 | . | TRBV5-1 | CASSKIVLFNYGYTF | TGCGCCAGCAGCAAAATTGTCTTATTTAACTATGGCTACACCTTC
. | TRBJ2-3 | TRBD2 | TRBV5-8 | CASSRLAGTDTQYF | TGTGCCAGCAGCCGACTAGCGGGCACAGATACGCAGTATTTT
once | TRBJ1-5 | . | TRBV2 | CASSVGAEYQPQHF | TGTGCCAGCAGTGTGGGGGCAGAGTATCAGCCCCAGCATTTT
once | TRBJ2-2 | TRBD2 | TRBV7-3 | CASSLMGPLAGGMNTGELFF | TGTGCCAGCAGCTTAATGGGACCCCTAGCGGGGGGGATGAACACCGGGGAGCTGTTTTTT
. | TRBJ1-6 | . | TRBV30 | CAWSVGAGNSPLHF | TGTGCCTGGAGTGTTGGGGCGGGGAATTCACCCCTCCACTTT
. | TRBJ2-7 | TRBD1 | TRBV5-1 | CASTDRAYEQYF | TGCGCCAGCACGGACAGGGCCTACGAGCAGTACTTC
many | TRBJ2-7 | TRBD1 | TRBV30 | CAWIQDRGSYEQYF | TGTGCCTGGATCCAGGACAGGGGTTCCTACGAGCAGTACTTC
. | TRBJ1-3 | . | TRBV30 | CAWSNWGGQGNTIYF | TGTGCCTGGAGCAACTGGGGGGGGCAGGGAAACACCATATATTTT
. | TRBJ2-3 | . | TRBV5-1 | CASSPTSAEGTDTQYF | TGCGCCAGCAGCCCCACCTCGGCGGAGGGCACAGATACGCAGTATTTT
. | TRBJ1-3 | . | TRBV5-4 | CASSLAGGGAGNTIYF | TGTGCCAGCAGCTTGGCCGGCGGAGGGGCGGGAAACACCATATATTTT
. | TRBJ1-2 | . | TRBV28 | CASSLGVNYGYTF | TGTGCCAGCAGTTTAGGAGTTAACTATGGCTACACCTTC
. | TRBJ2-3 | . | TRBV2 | CASSGIGATDTQYF | TGTGCCAGCAGTGGGATAGGGGCGACAGATACGCAGTATTTT
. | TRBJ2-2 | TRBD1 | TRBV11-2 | CASSLVRQGVNTGELFF | TGTGCCAGCAGCTTAGTTCGACAGGGGGTCAACACCGGGGAGCTGTTTTTT
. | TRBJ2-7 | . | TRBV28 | CASGEQGSTYEQYF | TGTGCCAGCGGAGAACAGGGTTCTACCTACGAGCAGTACTTC
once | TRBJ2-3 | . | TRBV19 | CASNPRRGGTDTQYF | TGTGCCAGTAACCCCCGAAGGGGCGGCACAGATACGCAGTATTTT
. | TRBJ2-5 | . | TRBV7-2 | CASSFAEGTQYF | TGTGCCAGCAGCTTTGCGGAGGGGACCCAGTACTTC
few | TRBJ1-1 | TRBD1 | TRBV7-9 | CASSRQGDTEAFF | TGTGCCAGCAGCCGACAGGGAGACACTGAAGCTTTCTTT
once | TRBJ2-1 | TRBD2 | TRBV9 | CASSVRAGSSYNEQFF | TGTGCCAGCAGCGTAAGAGCGGGGAGCTCCTACAATGAGCAGTTCTTC
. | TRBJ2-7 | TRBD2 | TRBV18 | CASSPRATGTRGYEQYF | TGTGCCAGCTCACCACGCGCTACCGGGACTAGGGGTTACGAGCAGTACTTC
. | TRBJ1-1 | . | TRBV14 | CASSRQNTEAFF | TGTGCCAGCAGCCGACAGAACACTGAAGCTTTCTTT
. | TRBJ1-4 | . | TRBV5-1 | CASAPNPGEGEKLFF | TGCGCCAGCGCCCCCAACCCCGGGGAGGGCGAAAAACTGTTTTTT
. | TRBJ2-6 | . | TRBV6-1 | CASRERGAGANVLTF | TGTGCCAGCAGGGAAAGGGGCGCTGGGGCCAACGTCCTGACTTTC
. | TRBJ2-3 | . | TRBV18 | CASSPRLTDTQYF | TGTGCCAGCTCCCCAAGACTCACAGATACGCAGTATTTT